The sequence of this T cell receptor beta chain was determined in a study of identifying expanded T cells in peripheral blood (dated by TCRdb to 2018 to 2020). In terms of the full investigation: Separate aliquots of the same genomic DNA pool were sequenced to produce technical replicates, and four replicates were compared in pairs.

What the research found in general, with its limitations: Between technical replicates the binomial model flagged around 1.2 differentially abundant clones, whereas over about two weeks the binomial model flagged about 15 and over approximately four weeks approximately 20. Across all healthy-donor time intervals, the beta-binomial model significantly cut both the number of clones called differentially abundant and the false-positive rate. For all healthy donors, the variance in clone template counts between roughly 2-week samples rose significantly as total template count increased. The authors expected that over much longer intervals, such as months to years, biological variance in healthy repertoires might increase even further.

About this clone itself: Its antigen is still unknown. Base quality data are lacking; no much larger clone is found one base away.

No immune events such as infections were documented for the healthy donors during the collection period. Healthy-donor blood repertoires served as a training cohort to calibrate time-dependent variance in a beta-binomial model of T-cell clone differential abundance. The training cohort comprised roughly ten healthy donors, 3 female and 7 male. An age range of roughly 29 to 64 years, with an average of about 45 years, was recorded for the donors. Whole blood from each healthy donor was obtained from a commercial supplier and was collected at three time points 2 to 3 weeks apart. For immunosequencing, genomic DNA was extracted from unsorted whole blood. TCRbeta CDR3 regions were profiled with the immunoSEQ Assay using bias-controlled multiplex PCR amplification of genomic DNA. The authors' pipeline ran thus. To quantify the absolute abundance of each unique TCRbeta CDR3 region, the sequences were collapsed and filtered. Differential abundance was assessed using a binomial (Fisher-equivalent) model and a beta-binomial model in which time-dependent variance fitted from healthy donors was added. Any clone with fewer than 5 combined templates was excluded, and a clone was called differentially abundant if its Benjamini-Hochberg FDR was below 0.01. Using the form v = (b*log(k)+a)^2, the beta-binomial variance was modeled as a function of the total template count across the two samples. TCRdb's version of the immuneACCESS table is confined to in-frame rearrangements and falls short of the full clone set. An unresolved V gene accounts for under half of the shortfall where checked; the remainder is of unknown origin. V and J calls and clone size follow that table, whereas D and trimming were derived from the DNA. Here the sample has 100,000 or so clones; roughly 89% occur a single time. In total, the top ten clones hold approximately 18% of the sample.

The CDR3 contains 14 residues, cysteine and phenylalanine counted. Only CDR3 DNA is held: 42 bases, read in frame from base 1. V lost 3 bases and J lost 6 bases; the stretch between them is 14 bases long. In the germline V gene, CDR1 corresponds to SNHLY and CDR2 to FYNNEI. Recombination connected TRBV2 to TRBJ1-2, with the D gene uncertain. The sequenced sample was blood. The TCR originated in a person between 18 and 75 years old in good health. CDR3 loop: CASSESRTMHGYTF. The DNA is TGTGCCAGCAGTGAGAGCAGGACTATGCATGGCTACACCTTC.